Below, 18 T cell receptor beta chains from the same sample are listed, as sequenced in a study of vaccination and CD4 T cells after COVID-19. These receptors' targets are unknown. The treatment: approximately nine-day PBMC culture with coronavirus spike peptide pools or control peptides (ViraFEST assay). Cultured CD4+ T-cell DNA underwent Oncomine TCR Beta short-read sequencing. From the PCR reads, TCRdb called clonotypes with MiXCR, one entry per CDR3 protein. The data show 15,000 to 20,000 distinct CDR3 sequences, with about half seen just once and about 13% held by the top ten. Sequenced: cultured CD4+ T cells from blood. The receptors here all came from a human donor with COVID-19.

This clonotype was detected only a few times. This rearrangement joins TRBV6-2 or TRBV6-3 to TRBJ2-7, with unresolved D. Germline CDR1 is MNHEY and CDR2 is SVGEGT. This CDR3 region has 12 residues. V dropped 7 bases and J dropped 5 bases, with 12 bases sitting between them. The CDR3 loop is CASKMGLHEQYF. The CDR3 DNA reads TGTGCCAGCAAGATGGGCTTACACGAGCAGTACTTC.

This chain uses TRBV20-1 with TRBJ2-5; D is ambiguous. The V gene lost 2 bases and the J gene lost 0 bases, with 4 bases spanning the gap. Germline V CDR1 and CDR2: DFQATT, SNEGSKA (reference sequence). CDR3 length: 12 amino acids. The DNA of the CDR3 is TGCAGTGCTAGATTGCACCAAGAGACCCAGTACTTC. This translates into CSARLHQETQYF.

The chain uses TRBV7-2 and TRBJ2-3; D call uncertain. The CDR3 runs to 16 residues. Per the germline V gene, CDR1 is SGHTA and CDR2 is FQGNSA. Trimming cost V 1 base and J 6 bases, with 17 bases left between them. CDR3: CASSLGWPASPDTQYF. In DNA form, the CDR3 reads TGTGCCAGCAGCTTAGGGTGGCCGGCTTCACCGGATACGCAGTATTTT. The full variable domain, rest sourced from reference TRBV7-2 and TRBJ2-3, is GAGVSQSPSNKVTEKGKDVELRCDPISGHTALYWYRQSLGQGLEFLIYFQGNSAPDKSGLPSDRFSAERTGGSVSTLTIQRTQQEDSAVYLCASSLGWPASPDTQYFGPGTRLTVL.

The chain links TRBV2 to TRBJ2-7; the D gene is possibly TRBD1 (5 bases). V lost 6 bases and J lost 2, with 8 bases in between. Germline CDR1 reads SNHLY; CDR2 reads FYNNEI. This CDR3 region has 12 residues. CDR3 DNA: TGTGCCAGCAGGAGACAGCCCTACGAGCAGTACTTC. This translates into CASRRQPYEQYF.

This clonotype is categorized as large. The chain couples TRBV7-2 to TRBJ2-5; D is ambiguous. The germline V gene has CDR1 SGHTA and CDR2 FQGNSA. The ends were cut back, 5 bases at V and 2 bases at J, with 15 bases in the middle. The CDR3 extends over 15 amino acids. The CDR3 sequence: CASSRTARWQETQYF. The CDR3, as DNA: TGTGCCAGCAGCCGCACGGCGAGGTGGCAAGAGACCCAGTACTTC.

The CDR3 sequence: CASSFGGGTDTQYF. The CDR3 DNA is TGTGCCAGCAGTTTTGGGGGGGGGACGGATACGCAGTATTTT. V is TRBV6-2 or TRBV6-3 and J is TRBJ2-3; 7 bases match TRBD2. Germline CDR1 and CDR2: MNHEY and SVGEGT. The CDR3 spans 14 residues. With 4 bases clipped from V and 6 bases from J, the junction kept 7 bases outside the gene matches.

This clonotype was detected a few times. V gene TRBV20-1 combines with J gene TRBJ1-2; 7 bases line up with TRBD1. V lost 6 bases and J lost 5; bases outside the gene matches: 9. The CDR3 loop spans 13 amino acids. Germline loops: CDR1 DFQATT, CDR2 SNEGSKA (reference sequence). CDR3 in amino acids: CSAGQGGPYGYTF. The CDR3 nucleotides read TGCAGTGCGGGCCAGGGGGGGCCTTATGGCTACACCTTC.

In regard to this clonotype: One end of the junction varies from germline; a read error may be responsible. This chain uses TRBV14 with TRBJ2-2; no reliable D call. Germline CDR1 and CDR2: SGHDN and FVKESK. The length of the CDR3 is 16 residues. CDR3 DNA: TGTGCCAGCAGCCAAGGCCAGCGTCGGAACGCCGGGGAGCTGTTTTTT. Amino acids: CASSQGQRRNAGELFF.

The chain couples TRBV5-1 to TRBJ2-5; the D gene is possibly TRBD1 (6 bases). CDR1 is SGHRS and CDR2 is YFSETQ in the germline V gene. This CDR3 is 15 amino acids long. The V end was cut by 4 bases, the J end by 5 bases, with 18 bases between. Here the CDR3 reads CASSPGRGLRETQYF. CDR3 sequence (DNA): TGCGCCAGCAGCCCCGGCAGGGGATTGAGGGAGACCCAGTACTTC.

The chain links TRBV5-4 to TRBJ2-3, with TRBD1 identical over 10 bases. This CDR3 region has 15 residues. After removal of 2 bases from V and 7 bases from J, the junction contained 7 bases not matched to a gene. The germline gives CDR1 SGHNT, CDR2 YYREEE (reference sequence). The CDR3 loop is CASSLGDRGRNTQYF. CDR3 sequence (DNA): TGTGCCAGCAGCTTAGGAGACAGGGGGCGCAATACGCAGTATTTT.

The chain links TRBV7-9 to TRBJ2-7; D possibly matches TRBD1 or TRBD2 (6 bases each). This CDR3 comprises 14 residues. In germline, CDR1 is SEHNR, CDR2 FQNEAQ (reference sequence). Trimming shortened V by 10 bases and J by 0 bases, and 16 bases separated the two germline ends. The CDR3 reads CATMDGGRSYEQYF. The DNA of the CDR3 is TGTGCCACCATGGACGGGGGCCGCTCCTACGAGCAGTACTTC.

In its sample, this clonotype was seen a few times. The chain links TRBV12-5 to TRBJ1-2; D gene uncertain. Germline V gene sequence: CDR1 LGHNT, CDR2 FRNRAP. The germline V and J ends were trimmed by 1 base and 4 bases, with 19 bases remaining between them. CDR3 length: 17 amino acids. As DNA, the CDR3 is TGTGCTAGTGGTTTGGCCCCCCAGCGGCGATTGGGCTATGGCTACACCTTC. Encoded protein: CASGLAPQRRLGYGYTF.

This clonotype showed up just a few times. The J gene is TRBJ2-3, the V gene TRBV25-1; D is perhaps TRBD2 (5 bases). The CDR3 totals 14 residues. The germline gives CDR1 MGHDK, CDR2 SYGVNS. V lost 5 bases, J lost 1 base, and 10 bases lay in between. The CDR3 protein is CASSREGRTDTQYF. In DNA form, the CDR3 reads TGTGCCAGCAGTAGAGAGGGTCGCACAGATACGCAGTATTTT.

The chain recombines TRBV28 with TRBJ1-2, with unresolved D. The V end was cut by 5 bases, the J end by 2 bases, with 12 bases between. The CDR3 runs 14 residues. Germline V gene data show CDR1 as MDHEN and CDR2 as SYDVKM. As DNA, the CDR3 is TGTGCCAGCAGTCGTAGCGGCGCCAACTATGGCTACACCTTC. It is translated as CASSRSGANYGYTF.

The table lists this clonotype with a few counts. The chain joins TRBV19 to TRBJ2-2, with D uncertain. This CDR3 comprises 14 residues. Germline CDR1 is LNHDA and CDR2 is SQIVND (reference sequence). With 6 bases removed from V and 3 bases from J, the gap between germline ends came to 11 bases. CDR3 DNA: TGTGCCAGTAGGGTGGAGAGGTACACCGGGGAGCTGTTTTTT. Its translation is CASRVERYTGELFF.

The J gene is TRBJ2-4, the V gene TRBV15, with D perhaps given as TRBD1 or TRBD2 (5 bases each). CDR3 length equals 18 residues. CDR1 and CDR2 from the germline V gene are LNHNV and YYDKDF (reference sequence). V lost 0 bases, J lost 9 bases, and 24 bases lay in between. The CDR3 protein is CATSRDPEPGRNIGIQYF. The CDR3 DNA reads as TGTGCCACCAGCAGAGATCCCGAACCGGGACGTAATATTGGCATTCAGTACTTC.

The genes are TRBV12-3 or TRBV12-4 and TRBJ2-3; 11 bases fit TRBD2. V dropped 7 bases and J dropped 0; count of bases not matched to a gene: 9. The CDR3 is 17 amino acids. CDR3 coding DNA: TGTGCCAGCACCCGGTTAGCGGGGGGGCCTAGCACAGATACGCAGTATTTT. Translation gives CASTRLAGGPSTDTQYF.

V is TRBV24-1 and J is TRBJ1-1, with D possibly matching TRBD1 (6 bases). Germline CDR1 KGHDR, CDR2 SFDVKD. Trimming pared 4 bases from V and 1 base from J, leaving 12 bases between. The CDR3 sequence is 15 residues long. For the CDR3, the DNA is TGTGCCACCAGTGAGTCGACAGGTGGGAACACTGAAGCTTTCTTT. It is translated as CATSESTGGNTEAFF.